The 25 T cell receptor beta chains given below trace back to one sample, sequenced in a study of blood T cells in healthy people across ages. Through a sample-barcoded 5' primer and a J-beta primer mix, a second PCR was run for roughly 6 to 12 cycles. From the 5' RACE reads, TCRdb called clonotypes with MiXCR, one entry per CDR3 protein. The sample lists under 2 million distinct CDR3 sequences; about 35% were seen once. The sequencing sample was made of blood. The receptors derive from a woman in her thirties in good health.

This clonotype turned up a few times. This chain's CDR3 is CASSPVGDGETQYF. The CDR3 DNA reads TGTGCCAGCAGCCCGGTTGGGGACGGAGAGACCCAGTACTTC. The rearrangement joins TRBV28 to TRBJ2-5, with D possibly called TRBD1 or TRBD2 (5 bases each). The CDR3 contains 14 residues. With 6 bases removed from V and 4 bases from J, the gap between germline ends came to 15 bases. In germline, CDR1 is MDHEN, CDR2 SYDVKM.

This clonotype showed up many times. This chain links TRBV29-1 with TRBJ1-2, with D unresolved. V was shortened by 8 bases and J by 7 bases, with 17 bases between the two germline ends. The CDR3 spans 12 residues. Germline CDR1 is SQVTM and CDR2 is ANQGSEA. CDR3 residues: CSSRTLFGGYTF. The CDR3 nucleotides read TGCAGCTCGCGGACGTTATTTGGTGGCTACACCTTC.

Comments on this clonotype: Just one base apart from a much larger clone, this may be a read error. The chain employs TRBV7-2 and TRBJ1-1, with 9 bases matching TRBD1. The CDR3 loop spans 16 amino acids. With V trimmed by 5 bases and J by 3 bases, 10 bases remained unmatched. Germline V gene data show CDR1 as SGHTA and CDR2 as FQGNSA. The CDR3: CASSPGTGCQDTEAFF. The DNA of the CDR3 is TGTGCCAGCAGCCCCGGGACAGGGTGTCAGGACACTGAAGCTTTCTTT.

V and J are TRBV12-3 or TRBV12-4 and TRBJ2-7; 7 bases align to TRBD2. Trimming cost V 3 bases and J 3 bases; bases outside gene matches: 5. The CDR3 runs 14 residues. Written as DNA, the CDR3 is TGTGCCAGCAGTTTTGGCGGGGGATTCTACGAGCAGTACTTC. Its protein is CASSFGGGFYEQYF.

The V gene is TRBV7-2, the J gene TRBJ2-5; 9 positions agree with TRBD2. The ends lost 5 bases at V and 5 bases at J; junction bases unmatched: 6. The CDR3 loop spans 14 amino acids. Germline lookup yields CDR1 SGHTA and CDR2 FQGNSA. The CDR3 protein is CASSARGGPETQYF. CDR3 nucleotides: TGTGCCAGCAGCGCGCGGGGGGGCCCTGAGACCCAGTACTTC.

A few counts support this clonotype. J is TRBJ1-5 and V is TRBV20-1; possible D gene TRBD1, 5 bases. With 3 bases removed from V and 6 bases from J, the gap between germline ends came to 12 bases. This CDR3 is 13 amino acids long. Germline CDR1 is DFQATT and CDR2 is SNEGSKA (reference sequence). The CDR3 protein is CSASLGGGQPQHF. The CDR3 nucleotides read TGCAGTGCTAGCCTCGGGGGGGGTCAGCCCCAGCATTTT.

Ten or more counts support this clonotype. The CDR3 region is CSARDPGKGYTF. In nucleotides, the CDR3 is TGCAGTGCTAGAGATCCGGGGAAAGGCTACACCTTC. The J gene is TRBJ1-2, the V gene TRBV20-1; D uncertain. This CDR3 has 12 residues. Germline V lookup: CDR1 DFQATT, CDR2 SNEGSKA (reference sequence). Trimming pared 0 bases from V and 8 bases from J, leaving 10 bases between.

The rearrangement joins TRBV30 to TRBJ1-1, with no clear D. CDR3 length equals 13 residues. CDR1 and CDR2 (germline): GTSNPN, SVGIG (reference sequence). Trimming pared 2 bases from V and 1 base from J, leaving 8 bases between. CDR3 loop: CAWSFSKNTEAFF. DNA of the CDR3: TGTGCCTGGAGTTTCTCGAAGAACACTGAAGCTTTCTTT.

The chain couples TRBV7-3 to TRBJ2-2, with D unclear. The CDR3 runs 16 residues. In germline, CDR1 is SGHTA, CDR2 FQGTGA. The germline V and J ends were trimmed by 2 bases and 0 bases, with 10 bases remaining between them. This CDR3 reads CASSLGSSSNTGELFF. The CDR3 region has the DNA TGTGCCAGCAGCTTAGGATCCAGCTCGAACACCGGGGAGCTGTTTTTT.

The V call is TRBV28, the J call TRBJ2-5; 7 bases map to TRBD1. The germline V gene has CDR1 MDHEN and CDR2 SYDVKM. The ends lost 5 bases at V and 1 base at J; junction bases unmatched: 10. The length of the CDR3 is 16 residues. CDR3 sequence: CASSIMETGPQETQYF. The CDR3 DNA reads as TGTGCCAGCAGTATAATGGAGACAGGGCCCCAAGAGACCCAGTACTTC.

The rearrangement uses TRBV20-1 and TRBJ2-7, with TRBD1 matching over 8 bases. Losses at the gene ends were 3 bases for V and 6 bases for J; bases not matched to a gene: 7. Germline loops: CDR1 DFQATT, CDR2 SNEGSKA (reference sequence). This CDR3 is 13 amino acids long. The CDR3 reads CSASKLTGAEQYF. The CDR3 DNA reads TGCAGTGCTAGTAAATTGACAGGGGCCGAGCAGTACTTC.

This clonotype was observed a handful of times. V and J are TRBV15 and TRBJ2-5, with D possibly called TRBD1 or TRBD2 (5 bases each). This CDR3 is 16 amino acids long. Trimming left V 1 base short and J 5 bases short, with 17 bases between. Germline V CDR1 and CDR2: LNHNV, YYDKDF (reference sequence). The CDR3 region is CATSRVSRDRSETQYF. CDR3 nucleotides: TGTGCCACCAGCAGAGTTAGTCGGGACCGCTCTGAGACCCAGTACTTC.

This clonotype was seen a single time. The chain joins TRBV5-1 to TRBJ2-1; maybe TRBD1 (6 bases). Germline CDR1 is SGHRS and CDR2 is YFSETQ. V dropped 4 bases and J dropped 8 bases, with 16 bases sitting between them. This CDR3 region has 14 residues. For the CDR3, the DNA is TGCGCCAGCAGCGCCGACGCCAGGGGTTATGAGCAGTTCTTC. The encoded protein is CASSADARGYEQFF.

The gene calls are TRBV6-5 and TRBJ2-7; D may be TRBD2 (6 bases). Germline V gives CDR1 MNHEY, CDR2 SVGAGI. The CDR3 length is 13 residues. Trimming removed 2 bases from V and 7 bases from J, with 12 bases in between. The CDR3 sequence is CASSYRPGDEQYF. The CDR3 bases are TGTGCCAGCAGTTACCGTCCGGGGGATGAGCAGTACTTC.

This clonotype was recorded at least ten times. J is TRBJ2-5 and V is TRBV20-1; 7 bases fit TRBD2. The CDR3 runs to 13 residues. The junction had 9 bases not matched to a gene; V was cut back by 6 bases and J by 5 bases. CDR1 and CDR2 from the germline V gene are DFQATT and SNEGSKA (reference sequence). This chain's CDR3 is CSAERGRGETQYF. CDR3 nucleotide sequence: TGCAGTGCCGAGCGGGGCCGAGGGGAGACCCAGTACTTC.

The chain joins TRBV9 to TRBJ2-7, with D possibly being TRBD1 (5 bases). CDR3 length: 12 residues. Germline V gives CDR1 SGDLS, CDR2 YYNGEE. The ends were cut back, 4 bases at V and 9 bases at J, with 14 bases in the middle. CDR3 residues: CASSPDSPVQYF. In DNA form, the CDR3 reads TGTGCCAGCAGCCCCGACAGCCCCGTGCAGTACTTC.

This clonotype came up many times. The V call is TRBV12-3 or TRBV12-4, the J call TRBJ2-7, with TRBD1 matching over 9 bases. The J segment lost 4 bases and the V segment lost 3 bases, leaving 1 base of the junction unmatched. The CDR3 contains 13 residues. CDR3 amino acids: CASSLTGGYEQYF. The CDR3 nucleotides read TGTGCCAGCAGTTTGACAGGGGGATACGAGCAGTACTTC.

This sequence joins TRBV10-3 and TRBJ1-1; D remains unclear. Germline CDR1 ENHRY, CDR2 SYGVKD. V lost 10 bases to trimming and J lost 1 base, with 13 bases between them. The CDR3 length is 13 residues. CDR3 in amino acids: CATQRETNTEAFF. In DNA form, the CDR3 reads TGTGCCACTCAACGGGAGACGAACACTGAAGCTTTCTTT.

The chain couples TRBV10-3 to TRBJ2-1; D call uncertain. The CDR3 loop spans 14 amino acids. Germline CDR1 ENHRY, CDR2 SYGVKD. Trimming took off 10 bases at V and 0 bases at J, with 13 bases between the two ends. The CDR3 region has the DNA TGTGCCACCGTACCGGAAGCCTCCTACAATGAGCAGTTCTTC. Translation gives CATVPEASYNEQFF.

Concerning this clonotype itself: One end of the junction does not line up with germline, which may come from a read error. The chain joins TRBV27 to TRBJ2-1, with TRBD1 as a possible D gene (5 bases). CDR1 is MNHEY, CDR2 SMNVEV, per germline (reference sequence). This CDR3 comprises 14 residues. The CDR3 coding sequence is TGTGCCAGCAGTTTACAGAAGGGGTACAGTGAGCAGTTCTTC. Amino acids: CASSLQKGYSEQFF.

The chain carries TRBV5-1 and TRBJ2-5; tentatively, D is TRBD2 (6 bases). The V gene's germline CDR1 is SGHRS and CDR2 YFSETQ. CDR3 length: 14 amino acids. Deletions cut 4 bases from V and 5 bases from J, with 15 bases between. CDR3: CASSGGTSPETQYF. The CDR3 DNA reads as TGCGCCAGCAGCGGGGGGACCTCCCCGGAGACCCAGTACTTC.

The chain has TRBV10-1 and TRBJ2-7, with D hard to call. The CDR3 consists of 12 residues. Trimming left V 7 bases short and J 3 bases short, with 10 bases between. Germline lookup yields CDR1 WNHNN and CDR2 SYGVQD (reference sequence). In nucleotides, the CDR3 is TGCGCCAGCACCTTATTGATCTACGAGCAGTACTTC. Protein: CASTLLIYEQYF.

This clonotype was observed a few times. This chain connects TRBV20-1 to TRBJ2-7; TRBD1 aligns across 8 bases. With 0 bases clipped from V and 2 bases from J, the junction kept 0 bases outside the gene matches. The germline V gene has CDR1 DFQATT and CDR2 SNEGSKA (reference sequence). This CDR3 contains 13 residues. The CDR3 spells CSARDRGPYEQYF. Written as DNA, the CDR3 is TGCAGTGCTAGAGACAGGGGGCCCTACGAGCAGTACTTC.

As to this clonotype: A junction end diverges from the germline sequence, so it may reflect a read error. J is TRBJ2-1 and V is TRBV3-1, with D perhaps assigned TRBD1 or TRBD2 (5 bases each). CDR1 and CDR2 from the germline V gene are LGHDT and YNNKEL (reference sequence). The CDR3 totals 18 residues. In DNA form, the CDR3 reads TGTGCCAGCAGTCAAGCCCCACGATGGGACCTCTCCTACAATGAGCAGTTCTTC. Translating gives CASSQAPRWDLSYNEQFF.

This chain uses TRBV7-7 with TRBJ2-5; D not certain. Between the trimmed V and J ends, which lost 0 bases and 4 bases, there was a span of 18 bases. There are 17 residues in the CDR3. CDR1 is SSHAT, CDR2 FNYEAQ, per germline (reference sequence). The CDR3 bases are TGTGCCAGCAGCTTAGCGTCGGGCATGGGTTTGGGAGAGACCCAGTACTTC. Translating it yields CASSLASGMGLGETQYF.